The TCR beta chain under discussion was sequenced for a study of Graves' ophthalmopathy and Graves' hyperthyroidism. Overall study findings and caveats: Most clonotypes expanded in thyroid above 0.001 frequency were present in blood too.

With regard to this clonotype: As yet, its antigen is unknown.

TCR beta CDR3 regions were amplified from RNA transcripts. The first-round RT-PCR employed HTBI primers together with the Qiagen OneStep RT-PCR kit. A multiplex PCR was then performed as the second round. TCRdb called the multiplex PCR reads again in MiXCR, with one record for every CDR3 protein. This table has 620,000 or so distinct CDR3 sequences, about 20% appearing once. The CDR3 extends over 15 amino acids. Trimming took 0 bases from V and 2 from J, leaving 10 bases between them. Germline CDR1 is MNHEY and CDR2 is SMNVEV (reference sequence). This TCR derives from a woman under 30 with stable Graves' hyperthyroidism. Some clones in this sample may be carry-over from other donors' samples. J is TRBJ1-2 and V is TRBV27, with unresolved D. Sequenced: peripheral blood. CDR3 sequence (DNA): TGTGCCAGCAGTTTATCAGGACTAGAGAACTATGGCTACACCTTC. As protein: CASSLSGLENYGYTF.